This TCR beta chain emerged from a study of post-analysis software for immune sequencing data. Study-wide findings and caveats: About five TRBV segments (TRBV5-6, TRBV5-1 and TRBV20-1 among them) occurred more frequently in patients than in controls.

Trimming cost V 4 bases and J 2 bases; bases outside gene matches: 8. The germline CDR1 and CDR2 sequences are SGHRS and YFSETQ. There are 15 residues in the CDR3. Comments on this clonotype: Its antigen remains unidentified.

Carried by the TCR beta cDNA libraries were unique molecular identifiers. Using its own MiXCR run on the PCR reads, TCRdb lists one record per CDR3 protein. The sample includes 750,000 to 950,000 distinct CDR3 sequences, approximately 53% seen only once; the top ten take about 4.8%. The chain carries TRBV5-1 and TRBJ2-7, with 8 bases identical to TRBD1. The sequenced sample was blood. This TCR was recovered from a girl aged 10 to 17 with multiple sclerosis. CDR3: CASSQGATTTYEQYF. CDR3 nucleotide sequence: TGCGCCAGCAGCCAGGGGGCTACAACCACCTACGAGCAGTACTTC.